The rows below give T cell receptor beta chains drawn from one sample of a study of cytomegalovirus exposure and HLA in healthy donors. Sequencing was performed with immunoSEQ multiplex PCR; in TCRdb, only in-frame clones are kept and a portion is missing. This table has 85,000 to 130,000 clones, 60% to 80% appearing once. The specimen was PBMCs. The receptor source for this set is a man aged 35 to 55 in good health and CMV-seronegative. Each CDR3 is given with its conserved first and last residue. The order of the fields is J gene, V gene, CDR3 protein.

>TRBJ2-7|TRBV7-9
CASSRPRGPGSYEQYF
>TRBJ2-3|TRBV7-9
CASKLLAGGTDTQYF
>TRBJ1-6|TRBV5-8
CASRRYNSPLHF
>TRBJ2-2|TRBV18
CASSPEGLGAGELFF
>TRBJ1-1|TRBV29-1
CSATVGQGNTAAFF
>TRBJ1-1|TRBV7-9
CASSPGMRTEAFF
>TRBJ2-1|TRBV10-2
CATKLAGGYNEQFF
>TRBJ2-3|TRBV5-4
CASRASGGAGGDTQYF
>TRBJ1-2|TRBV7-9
CASSLGATEYGYTF
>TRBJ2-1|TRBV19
CASSPRDSRNEQFF
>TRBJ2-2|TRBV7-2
CASSPDHLGGGELFF
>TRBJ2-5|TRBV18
CASSPSGRETQYF
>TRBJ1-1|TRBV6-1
CASSELTETEAFF
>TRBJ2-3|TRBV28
CASSSLAGGTDTQYF
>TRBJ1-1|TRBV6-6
CASSFRDRERGEAFF